This T cell receptor (beta chain) was recorded in a study of shared clonotypes between healthy human individuals. TCRdb's copy holds only in-frame clones and misses some; the assay was immunoSEQ multiplex PCR. The data hold some 95,000 clones, with under 80% observed a single time. The study drew all its donors from Caucasian adults living in Nashville, Tennessee. CD8 memory cells included CD45RO+ cells plus CCR7-negative CD45RA+ TemRA cells. This CDR3 has 14 amino acids. CDR1 and CDR2 from the germline V gene are MNHEY and SMNVEV (reference sequence). V was trimmed by 3 bases and J by 4 bases, leaving 11 bases between them.

The receptor was isolated from a man aged 30 to 39 in good health. The chain joins TRBV27 to TRBJ2-3; no clear D. The sequenced sample consisted of memory CD8+ T cells sorted from blood. Subset: CD45RO+ cells pooled with CCR7-negative TemRA cells. CDR3 amino acids: CASSFFSVSDTQYF. For the CDR3, the DNA is TGTGCCAGCAGTTTTTTCAGCGTATCAGATACGCAGTATTTT.